This T cell receptor beta chain was sequenced in a study of OX40 agonist ivuxolimab in advanced cancers. Looked up from germline, CDR1 is LGHNA and CDR2 is YSLEER. The ends lost 1 base at V and 5 bases at J; junction bases unmatched: 12. There are 17 residues in the CDR3. Sequencing was performed with immunoSEQ multiplex PCR; in TCRdb, only in-frame clones are kept and a portion is missing. The sample includes 70,000 or so clones, 90% of them seen just once. This clone was found once. Material: CD4+ or CD8+ T cells sorted from blood, obtained in a trial of the OX40 agonist ivuxolimab. The clonotype originates from an adult with an advanced solid tumor such as melanoma, head and neck, liver or kidney cancer. The rearrangement joins TRBV4-3 to TRBJ2-3, with TRBD2 matching 7 bases. Here the CDR3 reads CASSQVAAGVSVDTQYF. The CDR3, as DNA: TGCGCCAGCAGCCAAGTGGCGGCGGGAGTCTCCGTAGATACGCAGTATTTT.